This is a list of T cell receptor beta chains from one sample in a study of T cells expressing NK-cell markers. TCRdb reanalyzed the 5' RACE reads, giving one entry per CDR3 protein sequence and no DNA. The listing contains 440,000 or so distinct CDR3 sequences. Sequencing was performed on blood T cells: a sorted CD56 or NKG2C T cell subset, CD4+ or CD8+ T cells, or bulk PBMC T cells (not recorded which). These receptors were collected from a woman between 18 and 69 years old in good health. Each CDR3 is given with its conserved first and last residue.

TRBV7-9	TRBJ2-1	CASSRDGPDEQFF
TRBV5-1	TRBJ2-5	CASSPGQGASETQYF
TRBV10-3	TRBJ2-5	CAISTKAGGSETQYF
TRBV27	TRBJ2-3	CASSFRARSTDTQYF
TRBV27	TRBJ2-3	CASSQGTVRLGDTQYF
TRBV18	TRBJ1-1	CASSPSSVNTEAFF
TRBV5-1	TRBJ2-3	CASSLGDTQYF
TRBV7-2	TRBJ2-5	CASSSADRYQETQYF
TRBV15	TRBJ2-7	CATSRERTPSYEQYF
TRBV5-1	TRBJ2-2	CASIEGPLAGRRGELFF
TRBV10-3	TRBJ2-3	CAISDSSTDTQYF
TRBV5-1	TRBJ1-1	CASSLAPTGMNTEAFF
TRBV20-1	TRBJ2-1	CSAEGKGQYYYNEQFF
TRBV19	TRBJ2-3	CASISSGISTDTQYF
TRBV7-7	TRBJ2-1	CASSLTEGSPNNEQFF
TRBV11-2	TRBJ1-1	CASSPFPKAVPPRTEAFF
TRBV6-5	TRBJ2-1	CASSYMRYNEQFF
TRBV6-5	TRBJ1-5	CASSYMGTGDQPQHF
TRBV11-2	TRBJ2-1	CASSITSGGSFGEQFF
TRBV25-1	TRBJ2-1	CASRDGLNTYNEQFF
TRBV12-3/TRBV12-4	TRBJ2-2	CASSPPGRGDGELFF
TRBV7-6	TRBJ1-2	CASSLGGQVLNF
TRBV4-1	TRBJ2-3	CASSQSVQTQFTDTQYF
TRBV20-1	TRBJ1-5	CSARYRGSNQPQHF
TRBV13	TRBJ2-7	CASSRPGQTYEQYF
TRBV5-1	TRBJ1-2	CASSPAQGVGYGYTF